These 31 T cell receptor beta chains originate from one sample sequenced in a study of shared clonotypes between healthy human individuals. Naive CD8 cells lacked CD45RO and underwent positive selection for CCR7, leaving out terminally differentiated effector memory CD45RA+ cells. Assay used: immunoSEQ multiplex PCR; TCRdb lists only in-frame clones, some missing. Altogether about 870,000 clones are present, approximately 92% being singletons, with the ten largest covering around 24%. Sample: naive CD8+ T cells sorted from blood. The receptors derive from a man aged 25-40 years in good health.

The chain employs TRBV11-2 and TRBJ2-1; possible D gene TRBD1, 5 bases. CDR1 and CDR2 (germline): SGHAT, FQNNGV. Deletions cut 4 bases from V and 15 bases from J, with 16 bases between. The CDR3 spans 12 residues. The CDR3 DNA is TGTGCCAGCAGCTCCCTGGGGCCCATATGGTTCTTC. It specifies CASSSLGPIWFF.

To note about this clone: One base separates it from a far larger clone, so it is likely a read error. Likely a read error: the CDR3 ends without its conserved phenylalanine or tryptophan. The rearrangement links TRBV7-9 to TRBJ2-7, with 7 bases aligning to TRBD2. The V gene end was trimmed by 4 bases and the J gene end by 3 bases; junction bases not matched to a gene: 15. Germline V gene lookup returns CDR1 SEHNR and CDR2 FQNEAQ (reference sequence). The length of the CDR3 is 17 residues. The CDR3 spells CASSSPKRAGEVYEQYL. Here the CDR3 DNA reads TGTGCCAGCAGCTCCCCCAAGAGGGCGGGAGAGGTCTACGAGCAGTACCTC.

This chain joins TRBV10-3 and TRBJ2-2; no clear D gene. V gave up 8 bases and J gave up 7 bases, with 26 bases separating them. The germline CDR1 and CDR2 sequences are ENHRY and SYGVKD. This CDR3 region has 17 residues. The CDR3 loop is CAIASLPSIGQVGELFF. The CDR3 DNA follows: TGTGCCATCGCCTCGTTGCCATCTATAGGGCAGGTCGGGGAGCTGTTTTTT.

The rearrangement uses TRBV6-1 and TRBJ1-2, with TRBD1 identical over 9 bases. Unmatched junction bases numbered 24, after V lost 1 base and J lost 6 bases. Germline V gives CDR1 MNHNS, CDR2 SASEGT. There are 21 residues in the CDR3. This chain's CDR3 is CASSEDMFQDRGLPPTNGYTF. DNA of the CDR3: TGTGCCAGCAGTGAAGATATGTTTCAGGACAGGGGCCTTCCTCCGACGAATGGCTACACCTTC.

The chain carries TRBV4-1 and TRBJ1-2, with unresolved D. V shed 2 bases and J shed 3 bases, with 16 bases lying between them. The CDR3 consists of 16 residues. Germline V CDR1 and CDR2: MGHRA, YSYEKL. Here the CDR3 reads CASSQNIGSWDYGYTF. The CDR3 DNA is TGCGCCAGCAGCCAAAACATAGGGAGTTGGGACTATGGCTACACCTTC.

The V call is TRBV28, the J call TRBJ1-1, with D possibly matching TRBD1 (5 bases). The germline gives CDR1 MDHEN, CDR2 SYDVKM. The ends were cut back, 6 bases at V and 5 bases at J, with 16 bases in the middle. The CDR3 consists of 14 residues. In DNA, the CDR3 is TGTGCCAGCAGCCCGGGACGGACCTATACTGAAGCTTTCTTT. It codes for CASSPGRTYTEAFF.

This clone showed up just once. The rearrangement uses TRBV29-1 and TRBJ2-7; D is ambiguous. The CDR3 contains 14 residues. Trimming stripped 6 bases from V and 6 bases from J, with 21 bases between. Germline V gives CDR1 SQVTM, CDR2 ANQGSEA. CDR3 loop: CSVRRNSDWPEQYF. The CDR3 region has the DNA TGCAGCGTCCGAAGGAACAGCGACTGGCCCGAGCAGTACTTC.

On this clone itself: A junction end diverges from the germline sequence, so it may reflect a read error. CDR3 amino acids: CASSEEEGLAETQYF. CDR3 nucleotides: TGTGCCAGTAGCGAGGAGGAGGGCTTGGCAGAGACCCAGTACTTC. The genes are TRBV9 and TRBJ2-5; TRBD2 is a possible D gene (6 bases). The CDR3 sequence is 15 residues long. CDR1 and CDR2 (germline): SGDLS, YYNGEE.

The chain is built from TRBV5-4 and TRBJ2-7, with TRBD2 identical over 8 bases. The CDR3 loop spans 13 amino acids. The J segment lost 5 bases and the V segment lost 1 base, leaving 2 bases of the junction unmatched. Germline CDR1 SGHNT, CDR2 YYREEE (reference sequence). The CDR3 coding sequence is TGTGCCAGCAGCTTGCGGGGGGGGAACGAGCAGTACTTC. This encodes CASSLRGGNEQYF.

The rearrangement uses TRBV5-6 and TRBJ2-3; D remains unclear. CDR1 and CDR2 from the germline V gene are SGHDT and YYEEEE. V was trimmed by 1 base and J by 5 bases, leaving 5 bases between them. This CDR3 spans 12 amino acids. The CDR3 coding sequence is TGTGCCAGCAGCTTGCGGCGAGATACGCAGTATTTT. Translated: CASSLRRDTQYF.

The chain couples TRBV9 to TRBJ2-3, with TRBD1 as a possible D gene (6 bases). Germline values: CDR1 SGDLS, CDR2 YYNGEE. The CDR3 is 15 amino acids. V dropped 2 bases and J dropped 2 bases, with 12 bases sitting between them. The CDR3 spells CASSVTGDSTDTQYF. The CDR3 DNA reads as TGTGCCAGCAGCGTGACAGGAGATTCCACAGATACGCAGTATTTT.

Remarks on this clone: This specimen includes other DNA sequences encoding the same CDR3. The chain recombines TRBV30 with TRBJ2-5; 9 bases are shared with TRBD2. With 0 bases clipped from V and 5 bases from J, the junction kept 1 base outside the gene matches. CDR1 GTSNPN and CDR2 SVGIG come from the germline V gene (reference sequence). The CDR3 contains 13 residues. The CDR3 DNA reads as TGTGCCTGGAGTGTTGCGGGAGGGGAGACCCAGTACTTC. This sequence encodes CAWSVAGGETQYF.

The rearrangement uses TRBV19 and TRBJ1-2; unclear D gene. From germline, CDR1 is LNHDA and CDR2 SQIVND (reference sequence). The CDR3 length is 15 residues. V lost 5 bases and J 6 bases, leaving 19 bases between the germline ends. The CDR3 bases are TGTGCCAGTAGTCCCCACCCGGGAGTCTCCGATGGCTACACCTTC. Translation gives CASSPHPGVSDGYTF.

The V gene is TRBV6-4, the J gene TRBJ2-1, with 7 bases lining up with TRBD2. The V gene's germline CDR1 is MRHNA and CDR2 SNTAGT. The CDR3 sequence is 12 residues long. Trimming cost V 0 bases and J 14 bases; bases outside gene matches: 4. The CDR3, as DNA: TGTGCCAGCAGTGACTCGGGGGGGGTTAAGTTCTTC. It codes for CASSDSGGVKFF.

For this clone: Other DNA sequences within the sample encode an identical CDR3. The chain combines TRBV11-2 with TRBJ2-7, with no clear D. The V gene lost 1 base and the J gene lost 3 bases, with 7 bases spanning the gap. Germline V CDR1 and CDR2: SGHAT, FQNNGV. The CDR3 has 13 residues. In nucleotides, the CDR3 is TGTGCCAGCAGCTTAGGACCGAGCTACGAGCAGTACTTC. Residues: CASSLGPSYEQYF.

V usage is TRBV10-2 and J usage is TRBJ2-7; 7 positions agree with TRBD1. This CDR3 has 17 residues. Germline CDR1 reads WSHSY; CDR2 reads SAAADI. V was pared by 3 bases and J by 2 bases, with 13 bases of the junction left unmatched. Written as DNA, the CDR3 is TGCGCCAGCAGTGAAATGTTACCGGGACAGTATCCCTACGAGCAGTACTTC. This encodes CASSEMLPGQYPYEQYF.

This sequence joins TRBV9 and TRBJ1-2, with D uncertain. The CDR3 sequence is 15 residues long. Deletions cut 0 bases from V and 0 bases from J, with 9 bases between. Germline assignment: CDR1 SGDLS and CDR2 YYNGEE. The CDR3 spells CASSVVTDSNYGYTF. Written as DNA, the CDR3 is TGTGCCAGCAGCGTAGTCACAGACTCTAACTATGGCTACACCTTC. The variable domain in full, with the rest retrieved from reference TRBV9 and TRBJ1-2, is DSGVTQTPKHLITATGQRVTLRCSPRSGDLSVYWYQQSLDQGLQFLIQYYNGEERAKGNILERFSAQQFPDLHSELNLSSLELGDSALYFCASSVVTDSNYGYTFGSGTRLTVV.

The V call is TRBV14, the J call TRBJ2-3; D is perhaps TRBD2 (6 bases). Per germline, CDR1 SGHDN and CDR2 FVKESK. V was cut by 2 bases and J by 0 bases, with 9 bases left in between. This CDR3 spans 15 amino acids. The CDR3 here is CASSQTRESTDTQYF. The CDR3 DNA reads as TGTGCCAGCAGCCAAACCCGGGAGAGCACAGATACGCAGTATTTT.

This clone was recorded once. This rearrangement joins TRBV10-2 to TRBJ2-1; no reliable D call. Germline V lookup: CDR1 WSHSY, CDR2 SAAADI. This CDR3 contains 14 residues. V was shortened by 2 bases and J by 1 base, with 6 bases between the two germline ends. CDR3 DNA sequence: TGCGCCAGCAGTGAGCGGGTATCCTACAATGAGCAGTTCTTC. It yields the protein CASSERVSYNEQFF.

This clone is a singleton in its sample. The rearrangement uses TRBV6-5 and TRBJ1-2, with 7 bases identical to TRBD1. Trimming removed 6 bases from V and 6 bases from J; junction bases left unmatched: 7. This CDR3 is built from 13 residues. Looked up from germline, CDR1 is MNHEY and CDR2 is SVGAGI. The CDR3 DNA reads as TGTGCCAGCAGCTTCCAGGGGGGAAATGGCTACACCTTC. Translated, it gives CASSFQGGNGYTF.

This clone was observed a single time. This CDR3 reads CASARGTANEQFF. The CDR3 region has the DNA TGTGCCAGCGCCAGGGGGACTGCGAATGAGCAGTTCTTC. The gene calls are TRBV9 and TRBJ2-1; TRBD1 might be the D (7 bases). This CDR3 is 13 amino acids long. Germline CDR1 reads SGDLS; CDR2 reads YYNGEE. The ends were cut back, 7 bases at V and 7 bases at J, with 15 bases in the middle.

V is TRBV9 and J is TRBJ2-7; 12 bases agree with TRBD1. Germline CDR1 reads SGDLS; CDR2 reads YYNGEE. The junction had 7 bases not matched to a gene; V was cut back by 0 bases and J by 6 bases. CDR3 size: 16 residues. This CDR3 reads CASSVDPGTGGFEQYF. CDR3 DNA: TGTGCCAGCAGCGTAGACCCCGGGACAGGGGGCTTCGAGCAGTACTTC.

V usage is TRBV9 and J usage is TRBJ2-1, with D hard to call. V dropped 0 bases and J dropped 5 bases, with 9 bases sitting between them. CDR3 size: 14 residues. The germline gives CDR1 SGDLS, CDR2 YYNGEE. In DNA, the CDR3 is TGTGCCAGCAGCGTAGACGCGCCTGACAATGAGCAGTTCTTC. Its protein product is CASSVDAPDNEQFF.

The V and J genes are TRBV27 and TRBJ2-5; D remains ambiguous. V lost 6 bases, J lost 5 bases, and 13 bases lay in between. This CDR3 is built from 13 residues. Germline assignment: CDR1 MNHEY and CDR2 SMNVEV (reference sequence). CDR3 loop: CASSPIDRETQYF. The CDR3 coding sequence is TGTGCCAGCAGCCCCATTGATAGGGAGACCCAGTACTTC.

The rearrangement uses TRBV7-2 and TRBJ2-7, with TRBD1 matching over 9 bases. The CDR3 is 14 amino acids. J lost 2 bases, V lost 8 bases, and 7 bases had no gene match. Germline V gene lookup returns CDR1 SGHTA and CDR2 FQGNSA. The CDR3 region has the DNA TGTGCCAGCGGGGGACAGGGATTCGCCTACGAGCAGTACTTC. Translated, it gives CASGGQGFAYEQYF.

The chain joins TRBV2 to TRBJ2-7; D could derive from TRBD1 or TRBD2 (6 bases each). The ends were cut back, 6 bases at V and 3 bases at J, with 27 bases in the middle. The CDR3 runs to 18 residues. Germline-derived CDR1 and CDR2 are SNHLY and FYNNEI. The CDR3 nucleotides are TGTGCCAGCAGCGCCCCGGGGGCAGGGGTTCCCTCGGGCTACGAGCAGTACTTC. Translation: CASSAPGAGVPSGYEQYF.

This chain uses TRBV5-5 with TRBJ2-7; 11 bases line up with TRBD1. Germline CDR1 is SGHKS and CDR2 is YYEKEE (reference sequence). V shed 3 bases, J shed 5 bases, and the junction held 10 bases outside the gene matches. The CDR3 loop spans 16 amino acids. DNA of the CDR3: TGTGCCAGCAGCTCCGAACTTGGGACAGGGGGGCACGAGCAGTACTTC. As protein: CASSSELGTGGHEQYF.

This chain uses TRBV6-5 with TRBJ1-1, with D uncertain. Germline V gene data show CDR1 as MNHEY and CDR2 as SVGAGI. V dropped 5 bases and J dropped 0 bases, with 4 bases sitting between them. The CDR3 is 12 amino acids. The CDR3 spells CASSDMNTEAFF. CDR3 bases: TGTGCCAGCAGTGATATGAACACTGAAGCTTTCTTT.

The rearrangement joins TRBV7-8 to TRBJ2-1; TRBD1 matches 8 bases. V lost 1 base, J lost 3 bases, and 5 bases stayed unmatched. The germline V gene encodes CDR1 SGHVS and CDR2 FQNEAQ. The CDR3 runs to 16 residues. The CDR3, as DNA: TGTGCCAGCAGCTTAGGTTCGACAGGGGTCTACAATGAGCAGTTCTTC. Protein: CASSLGSTGVYNEQFF.

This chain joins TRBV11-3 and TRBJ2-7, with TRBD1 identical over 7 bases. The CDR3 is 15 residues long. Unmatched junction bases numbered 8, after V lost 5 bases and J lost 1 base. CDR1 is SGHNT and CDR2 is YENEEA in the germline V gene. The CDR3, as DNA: TGTGCCAGCAGCCGGGACAGAACTACATCCTACGAGCAGTACTTC. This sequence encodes CASSRDRTTSYEQYF.

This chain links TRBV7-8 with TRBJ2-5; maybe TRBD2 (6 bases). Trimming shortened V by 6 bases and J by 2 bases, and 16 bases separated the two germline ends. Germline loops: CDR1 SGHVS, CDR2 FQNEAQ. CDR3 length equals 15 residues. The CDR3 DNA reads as TGTGCCAGCAGTTTTCTAGCGAAACTGCAAGAGACCCAGTACTTC. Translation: CASSFLAKLQETQYF.